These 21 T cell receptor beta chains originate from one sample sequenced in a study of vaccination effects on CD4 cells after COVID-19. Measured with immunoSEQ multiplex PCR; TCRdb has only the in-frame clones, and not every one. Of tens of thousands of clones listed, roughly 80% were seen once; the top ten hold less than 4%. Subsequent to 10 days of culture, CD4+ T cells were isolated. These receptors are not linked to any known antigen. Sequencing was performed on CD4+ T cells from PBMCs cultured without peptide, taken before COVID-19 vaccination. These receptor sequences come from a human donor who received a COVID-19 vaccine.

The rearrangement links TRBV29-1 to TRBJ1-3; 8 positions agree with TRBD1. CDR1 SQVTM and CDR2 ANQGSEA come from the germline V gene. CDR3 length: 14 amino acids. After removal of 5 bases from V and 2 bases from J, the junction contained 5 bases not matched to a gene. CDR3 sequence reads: CSVTDRDPGNTIYF. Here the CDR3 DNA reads TGCAGCGTTACGGACAGGGACCCTGGAAACACCATATATTTT. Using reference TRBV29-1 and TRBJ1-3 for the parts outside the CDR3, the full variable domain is SAVISQKPSRDICQRGTSLTIQCQVDSQVTMMFWYRQQPGQSLTLIATANQGSEATYESGFVIDKFPISRPNLTFSTLTVSNMSPEDSSIYLCSVTDRDPGNTIYFGEGSWLTVV.

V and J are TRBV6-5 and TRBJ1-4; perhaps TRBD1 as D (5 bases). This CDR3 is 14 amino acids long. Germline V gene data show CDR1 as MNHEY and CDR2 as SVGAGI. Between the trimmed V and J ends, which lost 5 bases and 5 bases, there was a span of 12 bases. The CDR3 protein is CASSPGTENEKLFF. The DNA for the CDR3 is TGTGCCAGCAGTCCCGGGACGGAGAATGAAAAACTGTTTTTT.

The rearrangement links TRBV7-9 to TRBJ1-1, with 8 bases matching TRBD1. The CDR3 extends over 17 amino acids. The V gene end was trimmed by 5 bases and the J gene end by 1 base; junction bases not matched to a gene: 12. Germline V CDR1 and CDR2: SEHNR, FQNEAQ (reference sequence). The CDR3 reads CASSPRQGTNKNTEAFF. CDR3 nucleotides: TGTGCCAGCAGCCCACGACAGGGGACAAATAAGAACACTGAAGCTTTCTTT.

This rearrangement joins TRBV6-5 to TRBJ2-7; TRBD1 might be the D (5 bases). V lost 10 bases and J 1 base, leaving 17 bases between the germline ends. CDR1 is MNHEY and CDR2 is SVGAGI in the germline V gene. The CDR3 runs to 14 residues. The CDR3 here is CATRDASASYEQYV. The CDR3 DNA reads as TGTGCCACCAGGGATGCCTCAGCTTCCTACGAGCAGTACGTC.

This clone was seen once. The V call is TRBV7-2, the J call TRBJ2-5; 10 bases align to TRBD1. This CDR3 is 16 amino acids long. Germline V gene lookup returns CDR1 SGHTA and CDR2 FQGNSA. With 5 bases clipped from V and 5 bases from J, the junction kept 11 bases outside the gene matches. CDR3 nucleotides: TGTGCCAGCAGCAAAAAACTGACAGGGGGCGGTGAGACCCAGTACTTC. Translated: CASSKKLTGGGETQYF.

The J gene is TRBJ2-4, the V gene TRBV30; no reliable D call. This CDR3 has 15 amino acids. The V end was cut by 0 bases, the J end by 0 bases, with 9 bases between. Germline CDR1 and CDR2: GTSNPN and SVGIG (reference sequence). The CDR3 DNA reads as TGTGCCTGGAGTGTACCGAGGCTAGCCAAAAACATTCAGTACTTC. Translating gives CAWSVPRLAKNIQYF.

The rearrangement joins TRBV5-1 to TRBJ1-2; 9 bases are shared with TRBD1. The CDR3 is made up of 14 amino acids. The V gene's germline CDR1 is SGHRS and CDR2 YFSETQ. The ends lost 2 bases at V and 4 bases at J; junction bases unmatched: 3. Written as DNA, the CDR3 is TGCGCCAGCAGCTTTTCGGGACAGGGCTATGGCTACACCTTC. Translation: CASSFSGQGYGYTF.

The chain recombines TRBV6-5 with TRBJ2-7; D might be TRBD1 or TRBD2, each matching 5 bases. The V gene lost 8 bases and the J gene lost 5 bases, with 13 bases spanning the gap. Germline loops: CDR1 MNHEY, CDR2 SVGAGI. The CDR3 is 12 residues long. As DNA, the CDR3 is TGTGCCAGCTATTGGGGGTTCGACGAGCAGTACGTC. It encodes CASYWGFDEQYV.

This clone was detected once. This chain's CDR3 is CASSGGTGMDTF. In DNA, the CDR3 is TGCGCCAGCAGCGGGGGGACAGGGATGGACACCTTC. This rearrangement joins TRBV5-1 to TRBJ1-2; 9 positions agree with TRBD1. The germline CDR1 and CDR2 sequences are SGHRS and YFSETQ. The CDR3 has 12 residues. J lost 12 bases, V lost 4 bases, and 7 bases had no gene match. Together with reference TRBV5-1 and TRBJ1-2, the CDR3 gives the full variable domain: KAGVTQTPRYLIKTRGQQVTLSCSPISGHRSVSWYQQTPGQGLQFLFEYFSETQRNKGNFPGRFSGRQFSNSRSEMNVSTLELGDSALYLCASSGGTGMDTFGSGTRLTVV.

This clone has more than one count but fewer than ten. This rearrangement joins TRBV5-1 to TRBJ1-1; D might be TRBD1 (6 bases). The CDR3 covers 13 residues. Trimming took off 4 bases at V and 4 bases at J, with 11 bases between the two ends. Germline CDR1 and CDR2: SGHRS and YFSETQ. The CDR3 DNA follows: TGCGCCAGCAGCCTCGACAGGCCCACTGAAGCTTTCTTT. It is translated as CASSLDRPTEAFF.

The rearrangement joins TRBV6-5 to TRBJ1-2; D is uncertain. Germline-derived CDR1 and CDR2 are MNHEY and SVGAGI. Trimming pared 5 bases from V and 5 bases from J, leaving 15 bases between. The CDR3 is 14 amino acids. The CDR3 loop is CASSRTADLYGYTF. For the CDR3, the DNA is TGTGCCAGCAGTCGGACGGCAGATTTATATGGCTACACCTTC.

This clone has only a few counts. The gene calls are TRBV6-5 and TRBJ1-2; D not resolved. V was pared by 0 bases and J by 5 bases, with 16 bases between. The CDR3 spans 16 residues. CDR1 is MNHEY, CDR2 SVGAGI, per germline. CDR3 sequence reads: CASSYSLDGGRYGYTF. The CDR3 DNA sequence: TGTGCCAGCAGTTACTCGCTTGACGGCGGGAGGTATGGCTACACCTTC.

The CDR3 protein is CASSPGTGAYNEQFF. The CDR3 DNA is TGCGCCAGCAGTCCCGGGACAGGGGCCTACAATGAGCAGTTCTTC. The chain uses TRBV10-1 and TRBJ2-1; 10 bases agree with TRBD1. The junction had 3 bases not matched to a gene; V was cut back by 5 bases and J by 2 bases. The germline CDR1 and CDR2 sequences are WNHNN and SYGVQD (reference sequence). This CDR3 has 15 residues.

The CDR3 sequence is CASSPQRHSNQPQHF. The CDR3 DNA sequence: TGTGCCAGCAGCCCACAGCGGCATAGCAATCAGCCCCAGCATTTT. The J gene is TRBJ1-5, the V gene TRBV6-5; D unresolved. The CDR3 spans 15 residues. Germline-derived CDR1 and CDR2 are MNHEY and SVGAGI. V lost 6 bases, J lost 0 bases, and 12 bases lay in between.

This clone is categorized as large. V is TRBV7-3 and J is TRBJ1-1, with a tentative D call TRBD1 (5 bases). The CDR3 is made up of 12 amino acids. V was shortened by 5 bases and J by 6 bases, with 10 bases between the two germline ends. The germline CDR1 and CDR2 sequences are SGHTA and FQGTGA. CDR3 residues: CASSNGQAEAFF. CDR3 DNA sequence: TGTGCCAGCAGCAACGGACAAGCTGAAGCTTTCTTT.

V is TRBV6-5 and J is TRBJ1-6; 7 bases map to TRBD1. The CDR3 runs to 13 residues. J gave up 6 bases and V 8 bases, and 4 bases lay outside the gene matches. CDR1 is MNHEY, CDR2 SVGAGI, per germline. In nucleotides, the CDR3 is TGTGCCAGCGGGGACAGTCTTAATTCACCCCTCCACTTT. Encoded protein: CASGDSLNSPLHF.

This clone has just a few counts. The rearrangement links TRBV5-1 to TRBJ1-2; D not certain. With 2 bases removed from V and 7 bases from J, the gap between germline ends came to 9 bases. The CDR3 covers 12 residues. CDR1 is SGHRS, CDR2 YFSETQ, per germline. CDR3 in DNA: TGCGCCAGCAGCTTCGGGCTCGGTGGCTACACCTTC. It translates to CASSFGLGGYTF.

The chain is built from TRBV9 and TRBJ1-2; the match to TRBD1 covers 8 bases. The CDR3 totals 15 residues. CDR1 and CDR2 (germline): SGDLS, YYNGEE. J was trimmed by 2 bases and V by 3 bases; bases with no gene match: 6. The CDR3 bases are TGTGCCAGCAGCGCACGACAGGGGACGAACTATGGCTACACCTTC. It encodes CASSARQGTNYGYTF.

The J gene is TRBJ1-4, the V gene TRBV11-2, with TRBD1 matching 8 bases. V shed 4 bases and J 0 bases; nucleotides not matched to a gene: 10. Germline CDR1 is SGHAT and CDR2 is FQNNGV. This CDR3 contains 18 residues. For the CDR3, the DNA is TGTGCCAGCAGCTCAATTCCCGGGACAGGAACAACTAATGAAAAACTGTTTTTT. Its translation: CASSSIPGTGTTNEKLFF.

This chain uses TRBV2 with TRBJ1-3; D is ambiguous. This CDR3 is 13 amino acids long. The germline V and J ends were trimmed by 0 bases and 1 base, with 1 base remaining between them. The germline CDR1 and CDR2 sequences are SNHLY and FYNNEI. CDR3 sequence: CASSEASGNTIYF. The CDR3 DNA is TGTGCCAGCAGTGAAGCATCTGGAAACACCATATATTTT.

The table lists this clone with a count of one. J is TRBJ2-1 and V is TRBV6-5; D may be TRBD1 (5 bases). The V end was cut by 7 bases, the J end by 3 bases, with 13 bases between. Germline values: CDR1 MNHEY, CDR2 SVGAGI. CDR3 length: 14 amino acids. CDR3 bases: TGTGCCAGCACCCCAGGGCCGGACTACAATGAGCAGTTCTTC. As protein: CASTPGPDYNEQFF.